This paragraph covers one T cell receptor beta chain sequence. In this sample, this clonotype turned up many times. Its binding antigen is unknown. Base qualities are not at hand, and no much larger clone is one base apart. Amplification of TCR beta CDR3 regions was carried out from RNA transcripts. The first round of RT-PCR for the TCR CDR3 was performed with the HTBI primer set and the Qiagen OneStep RT-PCR kit. The libraries were constructed in a second round of multiplex PCR and then size-selected and purified. The libraries were sequenced on an Illumina HiSeq2000 using paired-end 100 bp reads. Concerning the study's data processing: SOAPnuke was used to process the raw data, removing reads that contained adapters or uncalled bases, had a mean Phred below 15, or lacked an exact match to the constant primer or identifier. COPE v1.2.5 was used to merge high-quality paired reads, and clonotypes were defined as unique nucleotide sequences. Clonotypes were aligned to IMGT TRBV, TRBD and TRBJ reference segments using MiTCR v1.1. Only V-J combinations with frequency above 0.0001, covering 98% to 99.2% of repertoires, were analysed. A TCS score was defined as the ratio between F50 (clonal expansion) and ExV (chaos), using BLOSUM62-based TCRdist between CDR3 peptides within each V-J. Welch's t-statistics and random forest reduced around 550 V-J features to around 14, which were used in a naive Bayes classifier (R e1071). The raw public reads went through TCRdb reprocessing: fastp at Q25, MiXCR clone calling, in-frame beta chains kept. Identical CDR3 protein sequences are pooled into one entry, listed with their most common genes and DNA. TCRdb assigned the V and J calls; the authors' analysis was not used. Counted in this sample were about 740,000 distinct CDR3 sequences; 14% of them appeared once. Of the sample, about 9.4% is held by the ten largest clones.

V gives up 2 bases and J gives up 6 bases, and the segment between their germline ends measures 10 bases. The germline V gene (reference sequence) yields GTSNPN for CDR1 and SVGIG for CDR2. There are 12 amino acids in the CDR3, from cysteine to phenylalanine inclusive. Only CDR3 DNA is held: 36 bases, read in frame from base 1. Graves' hyperthyroidism was defined as stable when no progression to ophthalmopathy occurred over 18 months of follow-up. Hyperthyroidism patients were aged 18 to 65 years and newly diagnosed, with disease duration of less than 2 months. Patients with uncontrolled infections, other autoimmune diseases, pregnancy or lactation were excluded. Diagnoses were established on the basis of clinical symptoms, serum thyroxine and TRAb, thyroid ultrasound, and orbital computed tomography. PBMCs were isolated from 8 to 10 ml of fresh peripheral blood by Ficoll-Paque density gradient centrifugation. Trizol reagent was used to extract total RNA, and RNA quality was then checked on an Agilent 2100 Bioanalyzer.

These data belong to a study of T cells in Graves' hyperthyroidism and ophthalmopathy (dated by TCRdb to about 2019). For the study in its entirety: Peripheral blood was sampled at the time of initial diagnosis, prior to any treatment. A discovery cohort of roughly 100 patients, about 43 with Graves' ophthalmopathy and 57 with stable Graves' hyperthyroidism, was used to find distinguishing TCR V-J signatures. Whether ophthalmopathy could be predicted prospectively was tested in an independent validation cohort made up of about 18 hyperthyroidism patients plus 17 patients who later progressed to ophthalmopathy. The approximately 90 discovery patients were divided at random into training and test sets in a 7:3 ratio. In more than 5 Graves' hyperthyroidism patients, the study also compared T-cell repertoires from thyroid tissue with T-cell repertoires from blood. After blood sampling, hyperthyroidism patients were treated with methimazole at a starting dose of 30 mg daily, and ophthalmopathy patients were treated with high-dose intravenous methylprednisolone. According to the paper, TCR Vbeta CDR3 sequencing was carried out on 135 peripheral blood samples, which came from about 45 ophthalmopathy, around 75 hyperthyroidism and some 17 progressor patients. Paper-wide results and their limitations: In validation, the model predicted progression to ophthalmopathy a median of roughly six months before onset, with about 64% sensitivity and 72.22% specificity. A 13 V-J signature model separated ophthalmopathy from stable hyperthyroidism, with approximately 87% sensitivity and 81.08% specificity in cross-validation and 80%/75% in testing. Sample size was not statistically predetermined, and blinding of investigators to group allocation was not performed. Blood samples also contained most of the expanded thyroid clonotypes (frequency above 0.001), which suggests that blood repertoires may reflect thyroid immune responses.

Recombination connected TRBV30 to TRBJ1-1; the D gene is unclear. Sequencing input: blood. This TCR was recovered from a woman aged 18-29 years with Graves' hyperthyroidism. The nucleotide sequence is TGTGCCTGGAGTCGAACGGTGGCTGAAGCTTTCTTT. Its amino acids are CAWSRTVAEAFF.